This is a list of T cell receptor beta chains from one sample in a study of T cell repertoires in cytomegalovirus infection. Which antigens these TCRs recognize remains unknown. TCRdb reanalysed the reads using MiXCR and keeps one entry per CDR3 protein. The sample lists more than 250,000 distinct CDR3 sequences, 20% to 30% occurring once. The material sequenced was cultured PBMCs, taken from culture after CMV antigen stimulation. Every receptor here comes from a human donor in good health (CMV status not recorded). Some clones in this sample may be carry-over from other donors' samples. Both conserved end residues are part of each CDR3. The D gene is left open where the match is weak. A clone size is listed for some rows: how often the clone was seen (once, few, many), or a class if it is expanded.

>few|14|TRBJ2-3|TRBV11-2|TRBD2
TGTGCCAGCAGCATGACTAGCGATACAGATACGCAGTATTTT
CASSMTSDTDTQYF
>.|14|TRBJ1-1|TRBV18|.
TGTGCCAGCTCACCACAGCGGGGGCGATCTGAAGCTTTCTTT
CASSPQRGRSEAFF
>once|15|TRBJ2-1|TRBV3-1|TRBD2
TGTGCCAGCAGACGACTAGCGGGAGCCTTGAATGAGCAGTTCTTC
CASRRLAGALNEQFF
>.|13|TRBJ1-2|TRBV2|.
TGTGCCAGCAGTGAACGGGGGGAATATGGCTACACCTTC
CASSERGEYGYTF
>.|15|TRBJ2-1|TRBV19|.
TGTGCCAGTAGTCCCCGCGGTGCTCGGGGTAATGAGCAGTTCTTC
CASSPRGARGNEQFF
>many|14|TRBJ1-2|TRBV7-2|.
TGTGCCAGCAGCGGTCTCCGGGCTAGCTATGGCTACACCTTC
CASSGLRASYGYTF
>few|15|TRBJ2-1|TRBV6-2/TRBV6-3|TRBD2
TGTGCCAGCAGAGTAGCGGGAGGGCCCCATAATGAGCAGTTCTTC
CASRVAGGPHNEQFF
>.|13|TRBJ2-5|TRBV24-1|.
TGTGCCACCAGTGAAACACCCAAAGAGACCCAGTACTTC
CATSETPKETQYF
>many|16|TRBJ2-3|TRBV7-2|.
TGTGCCAGCACCCCAGGCACCTCCCTCATTTCAGATACGCAGTATTTT
CASTPGTSLISDTQYF
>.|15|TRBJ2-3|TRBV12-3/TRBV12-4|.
TGTGCCAGCAGTAACGGTCAGGGTAGCACAGATACGCAGTATTTT
CASSNGQGSTDTQYF
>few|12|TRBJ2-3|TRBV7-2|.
TGTGCCAGCAGCTCCCAGGCAGATACGCAGTATTTT
CASSSQADTQYF
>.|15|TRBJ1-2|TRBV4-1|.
TGCGCCAGCAGCCAAGAGACTTTCCTGGACTATGGCTACACCTTC
CASSQETFLDYGYTF
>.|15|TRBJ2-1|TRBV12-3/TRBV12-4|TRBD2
TGTGCCAGCAGTTTAGCTAGCGGGAGTGGGAATGAGCAGTTCTTC
CASSLASGSGNEQFF
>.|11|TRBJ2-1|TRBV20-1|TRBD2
TGCAGTGCTAGCGGGGGGAATGAGCAGTTCTTC
CSASGGNEQFF
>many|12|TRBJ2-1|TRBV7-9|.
TGTGCCAGCAGCTTCCCGGGAAACGAGCAGTTCTTC
CASSFPGNEQFF
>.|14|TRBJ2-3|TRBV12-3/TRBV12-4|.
TGTGCCAGCAGCCCTTTATCTAGCACAGATACGCAGTATTTT
CASSPLSSTDTQYF
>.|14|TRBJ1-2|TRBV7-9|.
TGTGCCAGCAGCCGCGGCGGTGAAGACTATGGCTACACCTTC
CASSRGGEDYGYTF
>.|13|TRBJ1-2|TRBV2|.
TGTGCCAGCAGTGAAGCAGGGTGGGATGGCTACACCTTC
CASSEAGWDGYTF
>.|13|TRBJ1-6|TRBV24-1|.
TGTGCCACCAGACGGGACTATAATTCACCCCTCCACTTT
CATRRDYNSPLHF
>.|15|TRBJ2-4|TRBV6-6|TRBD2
TGTGCCAGCAGTTACTCAGCTAGCGGGAGGTACATTCAGTACTTC
CASSYSASGRYIQYF
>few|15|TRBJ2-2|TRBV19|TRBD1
TGTGCCAGTAGTCCGGGACAGACCAACACCGGGGAGCTGTTTTTT
CASSPGQTNTGELFF
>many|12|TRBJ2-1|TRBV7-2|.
TGTGCCAGCAGCCCTACAGGCGATGAGCAGTTCTTC
CASSPTGDEQFF
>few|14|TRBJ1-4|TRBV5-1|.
TGCGCCAGCAGCACCCGGTGGGCGGATGAAAAACTGTTTTTT
CASSTRWADEKLFF
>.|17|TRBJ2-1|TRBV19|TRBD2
TGTGCCAGTAGTATGGCACAGAGCGGGAGCCCATACAATGAGCAGTTCTTC
CASSMAQSGSPYNEQFF
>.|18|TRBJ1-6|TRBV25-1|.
TGTGCCAGCAGTGAATCGGCCACAAGGAGCTCCTATAATTCACCCCTCCACTTT
CASSESATRSSYNSPLHF
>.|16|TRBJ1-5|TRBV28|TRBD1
TGTGCCAGCAGTTTCAGCCGGGACAGGGGCAATCAGCCCCAGCATTTT
CASSFSRDRGNQPQHF
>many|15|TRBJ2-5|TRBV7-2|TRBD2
TGTGCCAGCAGCTCTCTAGCGGGATGGGGAGAGACCCAGTACTTC
CASSSLAGWGETQYF
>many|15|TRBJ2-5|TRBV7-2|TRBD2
TGTGCCAGCAGCTTAGCGGGAGGGAGCCAAGAGACCCAGTACTTC
CASSLAGGSQETQYF
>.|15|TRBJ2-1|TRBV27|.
TGTGCCAGCAGTTGGGGCAGGAACTCCTACAATGAGCAGTTCTTC
CASSWGRNSYNEQFF
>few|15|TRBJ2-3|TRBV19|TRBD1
TGTGCCAGTAGTCCGTCCAGACAGGGTCTCGATACGCAGTATTTT
CASSPSRQGLDTQYF
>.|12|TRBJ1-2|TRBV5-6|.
TGTGCCAGCAGTCGAGGGACCTTGGGCTACACCTTC
CASSRGTLGYTF
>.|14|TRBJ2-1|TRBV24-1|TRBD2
TGTGCCACCAGTTCGCCGGGGGGGGCCGATGAGCAGTTCTTC
CATSSPGGADEQFF
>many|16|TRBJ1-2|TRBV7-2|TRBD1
TGTGCCAGCAGCTTAGGTGGGACAGGGGTGATCTATGGCTACACCTTC
CASSLGGTGVIYGYTF